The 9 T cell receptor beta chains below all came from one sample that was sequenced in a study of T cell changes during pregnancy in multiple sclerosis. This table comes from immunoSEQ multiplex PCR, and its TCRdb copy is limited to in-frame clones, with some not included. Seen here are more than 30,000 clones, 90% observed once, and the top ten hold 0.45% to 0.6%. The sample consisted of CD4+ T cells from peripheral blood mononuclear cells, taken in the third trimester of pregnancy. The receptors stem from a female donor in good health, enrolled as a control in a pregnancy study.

This chain's CDR3 is CASSYRGGIEGYTF. In nucleotides, the CDR3 is TGTGCCAGCAGTTACCGGGGGGGGATCGAGGGCTACACCTTC. The V call is TRBV6-6, the J call TRBJ1-2; the D gene is possibly TRBD1 (5 bases). Looked up from germline, CDR1 is MNHNY and CDR2 is SVGAGI (reference sequence). The CDR3 runs 14 residues. The germline V and J ends were trimmed by 2 bases and 8 bases, with 15 bases remaining between them.

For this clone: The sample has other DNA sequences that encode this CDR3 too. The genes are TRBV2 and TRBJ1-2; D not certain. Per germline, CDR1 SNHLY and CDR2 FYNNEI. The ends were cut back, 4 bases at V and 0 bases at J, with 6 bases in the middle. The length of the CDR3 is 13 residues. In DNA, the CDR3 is TGTGCCAGCAGTGGGCAGGCTAACTATGGCTACACCTTC. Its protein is CASSGQANYGYTF.

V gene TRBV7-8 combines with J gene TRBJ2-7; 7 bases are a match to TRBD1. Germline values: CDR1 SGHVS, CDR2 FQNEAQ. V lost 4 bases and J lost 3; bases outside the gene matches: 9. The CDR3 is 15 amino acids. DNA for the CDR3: TGTGCCAGCAGCTCAAAGACAGGGATAGTCTACGAGCAGTACTTC. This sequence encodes CASSSKTGIVYEQYF.

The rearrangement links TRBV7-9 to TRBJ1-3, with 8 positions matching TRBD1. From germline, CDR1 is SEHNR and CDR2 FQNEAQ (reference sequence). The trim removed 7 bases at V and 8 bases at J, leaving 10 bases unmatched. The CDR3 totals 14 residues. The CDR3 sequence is CASTLPDRGYTIYF. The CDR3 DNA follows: TGTGCCAGCACCCTTCCCGACAGGGGTTACACCATATATTTT.

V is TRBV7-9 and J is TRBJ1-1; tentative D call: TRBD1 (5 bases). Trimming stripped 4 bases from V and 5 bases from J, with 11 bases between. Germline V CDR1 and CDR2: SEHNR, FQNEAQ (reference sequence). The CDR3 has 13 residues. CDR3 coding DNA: TGTGCCAGCAGCTGGCAGGAGGGGACTGAAGCTTTCTTT. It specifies CASSWQEGTEAFF.

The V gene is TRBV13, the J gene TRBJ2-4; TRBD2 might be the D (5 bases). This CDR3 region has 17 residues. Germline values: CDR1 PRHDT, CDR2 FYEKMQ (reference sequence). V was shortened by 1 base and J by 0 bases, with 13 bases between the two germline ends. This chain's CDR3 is CASSLVGGSQAKNIQYF. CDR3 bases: TGTGCCAGCAGCTTAGTAGGTGGGAGTCAAGCCAAAAACATTCAGTACTTC. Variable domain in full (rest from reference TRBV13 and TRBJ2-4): AAGVIQSPRHLIKEKRETATLKCYPIPRHDTVYWYQQGPGQDPQFLISFYEKMQSDKGSIPDRFSAQQFSDYHSELNMSSLELGDSALYFCASSLVGGSQAKNIQYFGAGTRLSVL.

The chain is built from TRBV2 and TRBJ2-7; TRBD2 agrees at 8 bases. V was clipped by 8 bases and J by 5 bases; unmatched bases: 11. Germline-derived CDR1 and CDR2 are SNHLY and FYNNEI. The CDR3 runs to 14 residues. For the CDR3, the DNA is TGTGCCAGCGTTCCCCGGGAGGGCCTTCACGAGCAGTACTTC. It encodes CASVPREGLHEQYF.

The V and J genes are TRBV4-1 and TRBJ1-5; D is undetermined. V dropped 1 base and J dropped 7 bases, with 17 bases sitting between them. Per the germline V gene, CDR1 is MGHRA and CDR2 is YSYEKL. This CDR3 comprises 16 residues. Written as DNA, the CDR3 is TGCGCCAGCAGCCAAGCCTGGCGGGGTCTAGGGCAGCCCCAGCATTTT. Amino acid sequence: CASSQAWRGLGQPQHF.

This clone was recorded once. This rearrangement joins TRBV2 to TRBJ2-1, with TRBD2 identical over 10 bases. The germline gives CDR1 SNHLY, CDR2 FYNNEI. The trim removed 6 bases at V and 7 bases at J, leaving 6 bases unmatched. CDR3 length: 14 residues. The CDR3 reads CASSPSGGRNEQFF. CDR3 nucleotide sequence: TGTGCCAGCAGCCCTAGCGGGGGAAGGAATGAGCAGTTCTTC.